The clone carrying this T cell receptor (beta chain) showed up just a few times. In the original processing: Amplified reference gene primers provided the basis for estimating nucleated cell counts. TCRdb keeps only in-frame clones here, not all; method: immunoSEQ multiplex PCR. V, J and clone size were drawn from that table, and D and trimming were deduced from the DNA. The sample carries over 150,000 clones, 65% to 80% recorded once. There are 15 residues in the CDR3. Germline V gives CDR1 WSHSY, CDR2 SAAADI. The junction had 7 bases not matched to a gene; V was cut back by 6 bases and J by 10 bases. The data were obtained in a study of blood T cell repertoires in COVID-19. Overall study context: Samples taken during acute and convalescent COVID-19 were collected in the United States, Italy and Spain. T cells, B-cell-depleted T cells, or PBMCs provided the cDNA or gDNA that served as material.

The sequence was collected from a woman aged 50 to 60 with acute or convalescent COVID-19. The sequencing sample was made of peripheral blood. The chain employs TRBV10-2 and TRBJ1-6, with 12 nucleotides matching TRBD1. The DNA for the CDR3 is TGCGCCAGCAGGGTAGGGACAGGGGGCCTGTCACCCCTCCACTTT. Its translation: CASRVGTGGLSPLHF.